This T cell receptor beta chain derives from a study of blood T cell repertoires in COVID-19. Trimming took 5 bases from V and 4 from J, leaving 16 bases between them. The CDR3 length is 15 residues. Germline V gives CDR1 LNHDA, CDR2 SQIVND (reference sequence). Assay used: immunoSEQ multiplex PCR; TCRdb lists only in-frame clones, some missing. This table holds about 140,000 clones, roughly 81% found once. The clonotype originates from a woman between 50 and 59 years old with active or convalescent COVID-19. Material for sequencing was peripheral blood. V and J are TRBV19 and TRBJ2-3, with TRBD1 as a possible D gene (6 bases). CDR3 coding DNA: TGTGCCAGTAGTGGACAGTTGGCCAGGGCAGATACGCAGTATTTT. Amino acid sequence: CASSGQLARADTQYF.